Listed below are T cell receptor beta chains from one sample, sequenced in a study of T cell repertoires in cytomegalovirus infection. TCRdb independently ran MiXCR on the reads; one entry per CDR3 protein. The table shows approximately 89,000 distinct CDR3 sequences, with 20% to 30% occurring only once. Antigens of these TCRs are unknown. The sample here was CD8+ T cells from cultured PBMCs, taken from culture after CMV antigen stimulation. The receptors were gathered from a human donor in good health (CMV status not recorded). Some clones in this sample may be carry-over from other donors' samples. CDR3s include the opening cysteine and the closing phenylalanine or tryptophan. A D gene is named only where the DNA matches it firmly. Clone size is shown for a subset of rows, as once, few, many or a class of expanded clone.

V gene: TRBV7-3
D gene: .
J gene: TRBJ2-3
clone size: .
CDR3 protein: CASSLEGGITDTQYF
CDR3 DNA: TGTGCCAGCAGCTTAGAGGGGGGGATCACAGATACGCAGTATTTT

V gene: TRBV7-6
D gene: TRBD2
J gene: TRBJ2-7
clone size: few
CDR3 protein: CASSLETSGGRYEQYF
CDR3 DNA: TGTGCCAGCAGCTTAGAGACTAGCGGGGGCCGGTACGAGCAGTACTTC

V gene: TRBV20-1
D gene: .
J gene: TRBJ2-7
clone size: few
CDR3 protein: CSADRASETYEQYF
CDR3 DNA: TGCAGTGCCGATCGGGCTAGCGAGACCTACGAGCAGTACTTC

V gene: TRBV5-4
D gene: TRBD2
J gene: TRBJ2-2
clone size: .
CDR3 protein: CASSCCRGGPRGELFF
CDR3 DNA: TGTGCCAGCAGCTGCTGCCGGGGAGGGCCAAGAGGGGAGCTGTTTTTT

V gene: TRBV6-2/TRBV6-3
D gene: TRBD1
J gene: TRBJ1-6
clone size: .
CDR3 protein: CASSDRQGGSPLHF
CDR3 DNA: TGTGCCAGCAGTGACCGACAGGGAGGCTCACCCCTCCACTTT

V gene: TRBV27
D gene: TRBD1
J gene: TRBJ1-2
clone size: .
CDR3 protein: CASSPAGGANYGYTF
CDR3 DNA: TGTGCCAGCAGTCCAGCAGGGGGGGCTAACTATGGCTACACCTTC

V gene: TRBV20-1
D gene: .
J gene: TRBJ2-1
clone size: medium-sized
CDR3 protein: CSAPGQFGEIEQFF
CDR3 DNA: TGCAGTGCCCCAGGGCAATTTGGGGAGATTGAGCAGTTCTTC

V gene: TRBV12-3/TRBV12-4
D gene: .
J gene: TRBJ1-3
clone size: few
CDR3 protein: CASGSGNTIYF
CDR3 DNA: TGTGCCAGCGGGTCTGGAAACACCATATATTTT

V gene: TRBV6-8
D gene: .
J gene: TRBJ2-6
clone size: .
CDR3 protein: CASSYTQFSGANVLTF
CDR3 DNA: TGTGCCAGCAGTTACACACAGTTCTCTGGGGCCAACGTCCTGACTTTC

V gene: TRBV28
D gene: TRBD1
J gene: TRBJ2-7
clone size: many
CDR3 protein: CASSFDRVTSYEQYF
CDR3 DNA: TGTGCCAGCAGTTTTGACAGGGTAACGTCCTACGAGCAGTACTTC

V gene: TRBV11-2
D gene: .
J gene: TRBJ2-2
clone size: .
CDR3 protein: CASSPPRGELFF
CDR3 DNA: TGTGCCAGCAGCCCCCCCCGAGGGGAGCTGTTTTTT

V gene: TRBV12-3/TRBV12-4
D gene: TRBD2
J gene: TRBJ2-5
clone size: many
CDR3 protein: CASSLAASGEETQYF
CDR3 DNA: TGTGCCAGCAGTTTAGCAGCTAGCGGGGAGGAGACCCAGTACTTC

V gene: TRBV27
D gene: TRBD2
J gene: TRBJ2-7
clone size: many
CDR3 protein: CASSNLAGANYEQYF
CDR3 DNA: TGTGCCAGCAGTAACCTAGCGGGGGCGAACTACGAGCAGTACTTC